This paragraph reports one T cell receptor beta chain. The sample comes from a study of glioma-infiltrating T cells after dendritic cell vaccination. The time point is: after dendritic cell vaccination, including at tumor progression/relapse. This table comes from immunoSEQ multiplex PCR, and its TCRdb copy is limited to in-frame clones, with some not included. The table has fewer than 70,000 clones, more than 75% seen once. There are 13 residues in the CDR3. Trimming pared 6 bases from V and 3 bases from J, leaving 15 bases between. Germline V gives CDR1 SQVTM, CDR2 ANQGSEA. This clonotype was sampled from a human donor with glioblastoma. The starting material was blood, obtained after dendritic cell vaccination. The chain is built from TRBV29-1 and TRBJ2-7; the D gene is possibly TRBD2 (5 bases). Written as DNA, the CDR3 is TGCAGCGTGTCGTCACAGAGCGGCTACGAGCAGTACTTC. This encodes CSVSSQSGYEQYF.